A single count supports the clone carrying this T cell receptor (beta chain). What it binds is unknown. The sample originates from a study of cytomegalovirus exposure and HLA in healthy donors. Points from the study as a whole: Data from an earlier analysis indicated that most TCR beta V segments were productive either about 90% or about 30% of the time. CMV serostatus was the sole immune exposure information available.

This PCR relied on a set of 60 Vbeta primers and 13 Jbeta primers. Sequenced by immunoSEQ multiplex PCR; TCRdb stores in-frame clones only, minus some. The sample shows some 120,000 clones, 70% to 80% of them seen only once. Material for sequencing was PBMCs. The sequence came from a woman between 18 and 29 years old in good health and CMV-seronegative.

CDR3 in DNA: TGCGCCAGCAGCCCGCTTGGTAGCGGGGAGTACCAAGAGACCCAGTACTTC. Translated: CASSPLGSGEYQETQYF. The chain is built from TRBV4-1 and TRBJ2-5, with 8 bases that match TRBD2. CDR1 MGHRA and CDR2 YSYEKL come from the germline V gene. Germline trimming cut 4 bases from V and 0 bases from J; bases unmatched to any gene: 10. This CDR3 has 17 residues.